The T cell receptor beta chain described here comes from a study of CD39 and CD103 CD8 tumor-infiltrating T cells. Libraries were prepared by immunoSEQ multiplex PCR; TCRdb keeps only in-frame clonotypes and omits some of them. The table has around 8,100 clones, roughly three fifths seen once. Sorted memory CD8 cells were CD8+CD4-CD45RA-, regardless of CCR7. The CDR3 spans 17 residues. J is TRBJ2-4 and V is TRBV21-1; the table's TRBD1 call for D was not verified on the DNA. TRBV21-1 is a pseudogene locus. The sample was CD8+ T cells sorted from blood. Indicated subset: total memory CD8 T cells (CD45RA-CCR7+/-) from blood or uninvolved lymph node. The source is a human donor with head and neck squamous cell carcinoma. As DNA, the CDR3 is TGTGCCAGCTACTTCCAAGCCACAGAACTAGCCAAAAACATTCAGTACTTC. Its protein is CASYFQATELAKNIQYF.